This T cell receptor (beta chain) is from a study of T cells in Graves' hyperthyroidism and ophthalmopathy. This clonotype was counted only a few times. Unmatched junction bases numbered 9, after V lost 6 bases and J lost 8 bases. Germline loops: CDR1 SGHTA, CDR2 FQGNSA. The CDR3 covers 13 residues. Researchers amplified the TCR beta CDR3 regions from RNA transcripts. The HTBI primer set drove a first-round RT-PCR of the TCR CDR3. Via MiXCR, TCRdb re-called the multiplex PCR reads, giving one row per CDR3 protein. Counted here are around 700,000 distinct CDR3 sequences, 35% occurring once; the ten biggest clones make up roughly 31%.

The sample consisted of blood. The chain links TRBV7-2 to TRBJ1-1, with 7 bases identical to TRBD1. The TCR comes from a woman aged 40 to 55 with Graves' hyperthyroidism. The CDR3 region has the DNA TGTGCCAGCAGTTTCAACCGGGACAGCGAAGCTTTCTTT. It yields the protein CASSFNRDSEAFF.